This T cell receptor (beta chain) comes out of a study of blood T cells in healthy people across ages. General study points: Naive CD4+ cell counts and diversity both ran higher in long-lived than in aged donors. Roughly linear declines in TCR beta diversity per million T cells occurred with age.

It was with a sample-barcoded 5' primer and a J-beta primer mix that a second PCR of roughly 6 to 11 cycles was run. The template-switch adaptor was a 5' adaptor with 12 random nucleotides. It tagged each cDNA molecule. TCRdb passed the 5' RACE reads through MiXCR, listing each CDR3 protein once. Found here are some 860,000 distinct CDR3 sequences, roughly 56% of them singletons; the top ten hold around 24%. This clonotype has a handful of counts. Its target is unknown. The germline V gene has CDR1 SGDLS and CDR2 YYNGEE. The CDR3 extends over 16 amino acids. V was clipped by 3 bases and J by 3 bases, with 17 bases between them. The people who gave samples were healthy Caucasians from Russia, aged roughly 6 to 90.

The rearrangement links TRBV9 to TRBJ2-3, with D possibly being TRBD1 (6 bases). Sequenced: blood. The TCR originated in a man aged 35 to 55 in good health. The CDR3 spells CASSATGTPVTDTQYF. In DNA, the CDR3 is TGTGCCAGCAGCGCCACCGGGACACCCGTTACAGATACGCAGTATTTT.